The clone carrying this TCR beta chain was counted a few times. Its target is not known. The assay used was immunoSEQ (version v3.0), run at survey level. Produced via immunoSEQ multiplex PCR; TCRdb's table is partial and in-frame only. The sample yields tens of thousands of clones, over 65% seen once. These data belong to a study of long-term antiretroviral therapy in people with HIV. Study-level points and caveats: Investigators report no available data on ART adherence, viral resistance or therapy changes.

This CDR3 is 14 amino acids long. Per germline, CDR1 ENHRY and CDR2 SYGVKD. Trimming removed 4 bases at V and 1 base at J, with 10 bases between. The source is a man aged 25-40 years with HIV. The chain has TRBV10-3 and TRBJ1-1, with a weak D call TRBD1 (6 bases). The source material was unsorted PBMCs, sampled roughly 5.7 years after starting antiretroviral therapy. The CDR3, as DNA: TGTGCCATCAGTGTGGGGGGCCCGAACACTGAAGCTTTCTTT. Its translation: CAISVGGPNTEAFF.